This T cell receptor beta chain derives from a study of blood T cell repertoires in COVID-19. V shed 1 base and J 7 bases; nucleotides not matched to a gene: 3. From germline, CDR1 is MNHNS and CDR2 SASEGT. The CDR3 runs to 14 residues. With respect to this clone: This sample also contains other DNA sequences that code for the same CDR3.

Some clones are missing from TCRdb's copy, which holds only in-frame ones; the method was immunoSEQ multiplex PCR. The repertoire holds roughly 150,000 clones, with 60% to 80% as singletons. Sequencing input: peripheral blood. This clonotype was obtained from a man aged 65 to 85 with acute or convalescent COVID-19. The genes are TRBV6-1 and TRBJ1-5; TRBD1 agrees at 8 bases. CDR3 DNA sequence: TGTGCCAGCAGTGAAGGACAGGGGCAGCAGCCCCAGCATTTT. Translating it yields CASSEGQGQQPQHF.